This is a list of T cell receptor beta chains from one sample in a study of blood T cell repertoires in COVID-19. Produced via immunoSEQ multiplex PCR; TCRdb's table is partial and in-frame only. The sample includes 95,000 to 150,000 clones, less than 75% of them seen just once. Sequenced input: peripheral blood. Receptors were obtained from a human donor with acute or convalescent COVID-19. The donor label of this sample is uncertain. Each CDR3 is given with its conserved first and last residue. Fields, in order: J gene, V gene, clone size, D gene, CDR3 DNA, CDR3 protein. D genes are given only for firm matches. The size of a clone is reported for some rows only, either as once, few or many, or as a class for expanded clones.

>TRBJ2-6|TRBV5-5|NA|NA
TGTGCCAGCAGCAGGGACTTGAGTCCAATCAACTCTGGGGCCAACGTCCTGACTTTC
CASSRDLSPINSGANVLTF
>TRBJ2-3|TRBV5-6|few|TRBD2
TGTGCCAGCAGCATCAGCGGGACCACACTCCCAGATACGCAGTATTTT
CASSISGTTLPDTQYF
>TRBJ1-1|TRBV28|once|NA
TGTGCCAGCAGTTATCGGGGCCAGGGGACTGAAGCTTTCTTT
CASSYRGQGTEAFF
>TRBJ1-5|TRBV6-5|NA|NA
TGTGCCAGCAGACCGACAGTCTATCAGCCCCAGCATTTT
CASRPTVYQPQHF
>TRBJ2-1|TRBV18|NA|TRBD1
TGTGCCAGCTCACAACTACAGGGGCAGCAGTTCTTC
CASSQLQGQQFF
>TRBJ1-3|TRBV4-2|NA|TRBD1
TGTGCCAGCAGCCGCGAACAGGGGGCTGGAAACACCATATATTTT
CASSREQGAGNTIYF
>TRBJ1-4|TRBV6-5|NA|NA
TGTGCCAGCAGTTACTCGGGCAGTTTAAATGAAAAACTGTTTTTT
CASSYSGSLNEKLFF
>TRBJ2-1|TRBV24-1|NA|TRBD2
TGTGCCACCATGGGGGGGTCTTACAATGAGCAGTTCTTC
CATMGGSYNEQFF
>TRBJ2-3|TRBV7-2|NA|TRBD2
TGTGCCAGCAGGGAAACTAGCGGGGGGGGTTCCCGGGCAGATACGCAGTATTTT
CASRETSGGGSRADTQYF
>TRBJ1-2|TRBV6-5|few|TRBD1
TGTGCCAGCAGGGGGGACAGGATTAACTATGGCTACACCTTC
CASRGDRINYGYTF
>TRBJ2-5|TRBV5-1|NA|TRBD2
TGCGCCAGCAGCTTGGTAGCGGGGGGCCAAGAGACCCAGTACTTC
CASSLVAGGQETQYF
>TRBJ2-3|TRBV3-1/TRBV3-2|few|TRBD1
TGTGCCAGCAGAGCGGCGGGACAGGGGGCTGGAGATACGCAGTATTTT
CASRAAGQGAGDTQYF
>TRBJ1-2|TRBV3-1/TRBV3-2|NA|NA
TGTGCCAGCAGCCCCCGGGGAGGGGGTATTAATGGCTACACCTTC
CASSPRGGGINGYTF
>TRBJ2-3|TRBV6-1|NA|NA
TGTGCCAGCAGTGAAGCGGTGGGGGGTAGTGAAGATACGCAGTATTTT
CASSEAVGGSEDTQYF
>TRBJ2-3|TRBV19|NA|TRBD2
TGTGCCAGTAGTAATCCGGAGCGGGGGACGGCGCAGTATTTT
CASSNPERGTAQYF
>TRBJ1-5|TRBV5-3|few|TRBD1
TGTGCCAGAAGAAAAGGACAGGGAACTTATAGCAATCAGCCCCAGCATTTT
CARRKGQGTYSNQPQHF